This TCR beta chain was captured by sequencing in a study of T cells in Graves' hyperthyroidism and ophthalmopathy. The CDR3 has 13 residues. Trimming took off 4 bases at V and 5 bases at J, with 12 bases between the two ends. Per germline, CDR1 LGHDT and CDR2 YNNKEL (reference sequence). This clonotype was seen a handful of times. Regions amplified from RNA transcripts were the TCR beta CDR3 regions. An initial round of RT-PCR targeting the TCR CDR3 relied on the HTBI primer set. Via MiXCR, TCRdb re-called the multiplex PCR reads, giving one row per CDR3 protein. Of hundreds of thousands of distinct CDR3 sequences in the sample, around a sixth were seen once.

The sequenced sample was blood. This rearrangement joins TRBV3-1 to TRBJ2-7, with D unresolved. The receptor comes from a woman aged 18-35 years with Graves' hyperthyroidism. CDR3 nucleotide sequence: TGTGCCAGCAGCCCGGACCAAAACGACGAGCAGTACTTC. This gives the protein CASSPDQNDEQYF.